This TCR beta chain is drawn from a study of T-cell reconstitution after alpha-beta-depleted transplantation in children. The CDR3 loop spans 13 amino acids. Germline CDR1 reads DFQATT; CDR2 reads SNEGSKA (reference sequence). V lost 5 bases to trimming and J lost 1 base, with 9 bases between them. Unique molecular identifiers were built into the TCRbeta library. TCRdb recomputed calls from the PCR reads with MiXCR, one row per CDR3 protein. The sample includes some 240,000 distinct CDR3 sequences, approximately 9.8% seen only once; the top ten take 5.1%. This clonotype was recorded at least ten times.

The sequence derives from a human donor who donated a stem cell graft to a child with SCID. The chain is built from TRBV20-1 and TRBJ2-1; D possibly corresponds to TRBD1 (6 bases). The material was PBMCs from the stem cell graft donor, obtained from the stem cell graft. The CDR3 sequence is CSAGRGSYNEQFF. CDR3 DNA sequence: TGCAGTGCTGGTAGGGGGTCCTACAATGAGCAGTTCTTC.